The text below deals with one TCR beta chain. This clone was detected once. It lacks a known antigen. No clone much larger than this one lies a single base away; base qualities are absent. The record originates from a study of control samples from healthy donors and cancer patients (dated by TCRdb to the early 2020s). After removal of 6 bases from V and 5 bases from J, the junction retains 3 bases not matched to a gene. The CDR3 spans 12 residues, from the cysteine through the phenylalanine. CDR3 DNA is the only sequence kept; it has 36 bases, read in frame from the first base. CDR1 MNHNS and CDR2 SASEGT were looked up in the germline V gene. The library was produced with the immunoSEQ multiplex PCR assay. Not all clones reach the TCRdb copy of this immuneACCESS table, which keeps in-frame sequences only. Checked studies attribute under half of the gap to unresolved V genes and leave the rest unexplained. The sample includes some 150,000 clones, with under 96% observed a single time. Of the sample, 1% falls within the top ten clones.

Recombination connected TRBV6-1 to TRBJ1-2, with TRBD1 matching 7 junction bases. Sequencing was performed on blood. The receptor was isolated from a young woman in good health. The CDR3 here reads CASRPGQYGYTF. The DNA reads as follows: TGTGCCAGCAGGCCGGGACAGTATGGCTACACCTTC.